At least ten counts were recorded for the clone carrying this TCR beta chain. The antigen is not known. Trimming pared 0 bases from V and 8 bases from J, leaving 16 bases between. CDR3 length: 14 residues. Germline V gene lookup returns CDR1 DFQATT and CDR2 SNEGSKA (reference sequence). This sample was taken from a study of neurological immune-mediated disorders. Study information: For the 35 or so multiple sclerosis patients, the disease was relapsing-remitting in approximately 30 and secondary progressive in 3.

Study-wide results and caveats: While HTLV-1-associated myelopathy showed the greatest TCR clonal expansion, multiple sclerosis showed the least, falling below healthy controls.

Each TCR transcript was tagged with a 10-nucleotide random UMI during 5'RACE. A single record per CDR3 protein comes from TCRdb applying MiXCR to the 5' RACE reads. Of about 66,000 distinct CDR3 sequences in the sample, 3% to 4% were seen once. The TCR originated in a man in his forties or fifties with multiple sclerosis. The sequenced sample was PBMCs. The chain has TRBV20-1 and TRBJ1-2; D call uncertain. CDR3 region: CSARDYRSTGGYTF. The CDR3 coding sequence is TGCAGTGCTAGAGATTACCGGAGCACCGGCGGCTACACCTTC.